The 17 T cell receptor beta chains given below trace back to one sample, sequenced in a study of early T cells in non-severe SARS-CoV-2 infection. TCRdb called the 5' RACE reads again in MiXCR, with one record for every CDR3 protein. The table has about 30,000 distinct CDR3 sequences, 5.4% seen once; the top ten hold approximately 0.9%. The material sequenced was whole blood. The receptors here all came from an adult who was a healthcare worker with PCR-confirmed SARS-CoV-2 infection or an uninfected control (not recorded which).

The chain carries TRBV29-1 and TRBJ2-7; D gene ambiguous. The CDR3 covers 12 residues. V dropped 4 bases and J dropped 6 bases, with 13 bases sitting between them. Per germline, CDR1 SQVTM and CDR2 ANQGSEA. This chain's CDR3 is CSVGFTETEQYF. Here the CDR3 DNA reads TGCAGCGTTGGTTTCACCGAAACCGAGCAGTACTTC.

CDR3 in DNA: TGTGCTAGTGGTTTGATGAGGGACACTGAAGCTTTCTTT. Protein: CASGLMRDTEAFF. This sequence joins TRBV12-5 and TRBJ1-1, with D uncertain. CDR3 length: 13 residues. Trimming removed 2 bases at V and 3 bases at J, with 7 bases between. Germline CDR1 is LGHNT and CDR2 is FRNRAP.

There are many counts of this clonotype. The CDR3 region has the DNA TGTGCCAGCAGTCCGATTGGACAGGGGAATTTTGGCTACACCTTC. It translates to CASSPIGQGNFGYTF. The rearrangement links TRBV27 to TRBJ1-2; 9 bases are a match to TRBD1. The germline CDR1 and CDR2 sequences are MNHEY and SMNVEV (reference sequence). The CDR3 has 15 amino acids. J was trimmed by 7 bases and V by 5 bases; bases with no gene match: 11.

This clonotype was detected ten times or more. The CDR3 spells CASSQDTSGTYNEQFF. CDR3 coding DNA: TGCGCCAGCAGCCAAGATACTAGCGGGACCTACAATGAGCAGTTCTTC. The chain employs TRBV4-3 and TRBJ2-1; 10 nucleotides match TRBD2. Looked up from germline, CDR1 is LGHNA and CDR2 is YSLEER. V dropped 0 bases and J dropped 2; count of bases not matched to a gene: 1. This CDR3 region has 16 residues.

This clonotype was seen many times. CDR3 amino acids: CAISDRANLYEAFF. For the CDR3, the DNA is TGTGCCATCAGTGACAGGGCGAACCTTTATGAAGCTTTCTTT. V and J are TRBV10-3 and TRBJ1-1, with D perhaps matching TRBD1 (5 bases). The germline V gene has CDR1 ENHRY and CDR2 SYGVKD. The CDR3 is 14 amino acids. V was pared by 3 bases and J by 7 bases, with 15 bases between.

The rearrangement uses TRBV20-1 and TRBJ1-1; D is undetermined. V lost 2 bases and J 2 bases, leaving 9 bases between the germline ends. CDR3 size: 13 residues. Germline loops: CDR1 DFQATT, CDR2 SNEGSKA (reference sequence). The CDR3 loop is CSARTAPNTEAFF. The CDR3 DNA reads TGCAGTGCTAGAACTGCACCAAACACTGAAGCTTTCTTT.

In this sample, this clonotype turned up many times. DNA of the CDR3: TGTGCCAGCAGTTTCGGACAGGGTATCTACGAGCAGTACTTC. Amino acid sequence: CASSFGQGIYEQYF. The rearrangement uses TRBV27 and TRBJ2-7; 8 nucleotides align to TRBD1. Germline-derived CDR1 and CDR2 are MNHEY and SMNVEV (reference sequence). V was pared by 3 bases and J by 3 bases, with 4 bases of the junction left unmatched. This CDR3 spans 14 amino acids.

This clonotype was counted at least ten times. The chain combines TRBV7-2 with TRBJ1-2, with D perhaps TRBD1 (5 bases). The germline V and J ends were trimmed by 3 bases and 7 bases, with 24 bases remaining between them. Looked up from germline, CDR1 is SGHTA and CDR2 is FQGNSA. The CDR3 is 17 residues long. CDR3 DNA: TGTGCCAGCAGCTTGGAAACAGGTCCATCACTAATCTCTGGCTACACCTTC. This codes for CASSLETGPSLISGYTF.

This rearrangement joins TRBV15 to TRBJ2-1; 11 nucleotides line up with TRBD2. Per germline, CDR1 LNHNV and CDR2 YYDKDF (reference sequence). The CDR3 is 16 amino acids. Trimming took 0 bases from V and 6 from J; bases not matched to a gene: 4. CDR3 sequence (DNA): TGTGCCACCAGCAGAGAGGGGCTAGCGGGAGGCAATGAGCAGTTCTTC. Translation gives CATSREGLAGGNEQFF.

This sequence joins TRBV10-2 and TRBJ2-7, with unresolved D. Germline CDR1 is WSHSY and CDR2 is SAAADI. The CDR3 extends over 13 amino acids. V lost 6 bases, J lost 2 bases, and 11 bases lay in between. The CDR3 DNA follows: TGCGCCAGCAGGGACGGTATCACCTACGAGCAGTACTTC. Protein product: CASRDGITYEQYF.

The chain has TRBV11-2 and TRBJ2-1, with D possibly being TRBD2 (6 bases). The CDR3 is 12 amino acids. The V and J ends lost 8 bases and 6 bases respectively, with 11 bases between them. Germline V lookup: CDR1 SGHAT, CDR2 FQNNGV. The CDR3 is CASRRAGNEQFF. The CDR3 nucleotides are TGTGCCAGCCGCAGAGCGGGCAATGAGCAGTTCTTC. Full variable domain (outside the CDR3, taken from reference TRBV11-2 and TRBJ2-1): EAGVAQSPRYKIIEKRQSVAFWCNPISGHATLYWYQQILGQGPKLLIQFQNNGVVDDSQLPKDRFSAERLKGVDSTLKIQPAKLEDSAVYLCASRRAGNEQFFGPGTRLTVL.

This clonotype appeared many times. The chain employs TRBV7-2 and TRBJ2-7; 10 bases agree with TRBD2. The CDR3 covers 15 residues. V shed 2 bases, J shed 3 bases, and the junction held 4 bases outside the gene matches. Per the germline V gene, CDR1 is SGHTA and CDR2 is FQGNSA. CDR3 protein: CASSLTSGTNYEQYF. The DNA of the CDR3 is TGTGCCAGCAGCTTAACTAGCGGGACTAACTACGAGCAGTACTTC.

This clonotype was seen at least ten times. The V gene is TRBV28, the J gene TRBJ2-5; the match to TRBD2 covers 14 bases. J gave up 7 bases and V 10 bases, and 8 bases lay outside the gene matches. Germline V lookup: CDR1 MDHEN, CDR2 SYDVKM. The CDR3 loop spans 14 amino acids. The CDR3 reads CATDGTSGSGTQYF. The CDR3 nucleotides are TGTGCCACCGACGGGACTAGCGGGAGTGGGACCCAGTACTTC.

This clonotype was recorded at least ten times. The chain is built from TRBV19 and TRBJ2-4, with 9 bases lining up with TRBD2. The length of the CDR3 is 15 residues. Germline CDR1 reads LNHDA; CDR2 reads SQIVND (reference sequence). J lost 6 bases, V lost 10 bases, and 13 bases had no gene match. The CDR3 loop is CATALAGGPLNIQYF. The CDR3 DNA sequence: TGTGCCACCGCCCTGGCGGGGGGGCCTTTAAACATTCAGTACTTC.

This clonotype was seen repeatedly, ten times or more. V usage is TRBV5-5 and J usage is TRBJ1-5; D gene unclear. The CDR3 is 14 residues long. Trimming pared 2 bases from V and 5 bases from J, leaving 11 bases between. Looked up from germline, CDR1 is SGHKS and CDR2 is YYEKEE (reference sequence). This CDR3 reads CASSFKTSDQPQHF. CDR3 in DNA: TGTGCCAGCAGCTTTAAAACAAGCGATCAGCCCCAGCATTTT.

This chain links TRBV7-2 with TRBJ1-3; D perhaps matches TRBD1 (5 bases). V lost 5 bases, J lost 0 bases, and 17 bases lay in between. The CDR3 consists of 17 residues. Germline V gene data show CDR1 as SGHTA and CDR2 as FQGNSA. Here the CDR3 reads CASSLIRDLVSGNTIYF. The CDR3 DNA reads TGTGCCAGCAGCCTCATCCGGGACCTTGTCTCTGGAAACACCATATATTTT.

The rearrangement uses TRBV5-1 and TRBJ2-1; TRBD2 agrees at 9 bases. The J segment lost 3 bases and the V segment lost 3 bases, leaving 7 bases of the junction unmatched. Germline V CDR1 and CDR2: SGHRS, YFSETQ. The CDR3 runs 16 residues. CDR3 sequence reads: CASSSPGRGGYNEQFF. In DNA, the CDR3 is TGCGCCAGCAGCTCTCCCGGGCGGGGGGGCTACAATGAGCAGTTCTTC.